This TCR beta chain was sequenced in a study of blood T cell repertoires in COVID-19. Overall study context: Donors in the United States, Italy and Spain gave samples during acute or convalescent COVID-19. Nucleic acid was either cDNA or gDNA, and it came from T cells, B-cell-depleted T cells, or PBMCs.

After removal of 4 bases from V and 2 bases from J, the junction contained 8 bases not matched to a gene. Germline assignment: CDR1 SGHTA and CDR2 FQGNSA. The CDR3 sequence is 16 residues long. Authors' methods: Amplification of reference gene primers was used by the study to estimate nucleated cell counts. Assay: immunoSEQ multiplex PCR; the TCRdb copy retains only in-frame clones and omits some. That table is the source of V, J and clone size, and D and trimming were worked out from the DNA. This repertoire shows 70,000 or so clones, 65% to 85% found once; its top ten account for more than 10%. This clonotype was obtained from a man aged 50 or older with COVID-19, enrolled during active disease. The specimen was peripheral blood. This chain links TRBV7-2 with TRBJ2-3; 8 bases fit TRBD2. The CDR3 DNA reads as TGTGCCAGCAGCTACCCGGGACTAGACCTCACAGATACGCAGTATTTT. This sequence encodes CASSYPGLDLTDTQYF.